The rows below give T cell receptor beta chains drawn from one sample of a study of blood T cell repertoires in COVID-19. The assay was immunoSEQ multiplex PCR, and TCRdb's table has in-frame clones only and misses some. The data contain more than 85,000 clones, about 85% of them singletons. Sequencing was done on a sample of peripheral blood. All receptors come from a man over 45 with active COVID-19. CDR3s leave out the opening cysteine and the closing phenylalanine or tryptophan. D genes are given only for firm matches. Size tells how often a clone was seen (once, few, many) or the class of an expanded clone, and some rows leave it out.

TRBJ2-1 once . TRBV6-2/TRBV6-3 ASSRTGEQF
TRBJ2-3 . TRBD2 TRBV5-4 ASSSPGGATDTQY
TRBJ2-7 . TRBD2 TRBV6-2/TRBV6-3 ASSYGGGIYEQY
TRBJ1-4 . TRBD1 TRBV5-4 ASSLVAGGPEKLF
TRBJ2-3 . TRBD1 TRBV19 ASSEGTGGNRQY
TRBJ1-1 . . TRBV4-1 ASSKQGPNTEAF
TRBJ2-1 . . TRBV19 ASSDFPQGRSYNEQF
TRBJ2-3 . TRBD2 TRBV30 AWSGLAASTDTQY
TRBJ1-2 few TRBD1 TRBV10-3 AIMGPDRGVYGYT
TRBJ1-2 . . TRBV5-4 ASSLDTRDYYGYT
TRBJ1-2 . . TRBV30 AWSVRGSYDGYT
TRBJ1-3 . . TRBV2 ASSPRDSGNTIY
TRBJ2-3 . . TRBV19 ASSMTLGPSDTQY
TRBJ1-2 . . TRBV27 ASSLYGGPYGYT
TRBJ1-1 . . TRBV7-2 ASSLTGNYITEAF
TRBJ2-3 . . TRBV19 ASSRGLAADTQY
TRBJ2-2 . TRBD2 TRBV9 ASSVELAGGPTSAGELF
TRBJ1-2 . . TRBV15 ATSRDRAGIYGYT
TRBJ1-5 . TRBD1 TRBV5-6 ASSRGTGGRSSQH
TRBJ2-4 . . TRBV6-2/TRBV6-3 ASTPPGGNIQY
TRBJ1-4 . TRBD1 TRBV12-5 ASGFRGANEKLF
TRBJ2-3 . . TRBV7-9 ASSPLGRDTQY
TRBJ1-2 few . TRBV5-1 ASSLTLADGYT
TRBJ1-1 . TRBD1 TRBV30 AWSVKGALGIRAF
TRBJ2-3 . . TRBV5-1 ASSLSSGRATDTQY
TRBJ1-1 . . TRBV18 ASSPPMSTRSNTEAF
TRBJ2-7 . . TRBV3-1/TRBV3-2 ASSQIGVTQY